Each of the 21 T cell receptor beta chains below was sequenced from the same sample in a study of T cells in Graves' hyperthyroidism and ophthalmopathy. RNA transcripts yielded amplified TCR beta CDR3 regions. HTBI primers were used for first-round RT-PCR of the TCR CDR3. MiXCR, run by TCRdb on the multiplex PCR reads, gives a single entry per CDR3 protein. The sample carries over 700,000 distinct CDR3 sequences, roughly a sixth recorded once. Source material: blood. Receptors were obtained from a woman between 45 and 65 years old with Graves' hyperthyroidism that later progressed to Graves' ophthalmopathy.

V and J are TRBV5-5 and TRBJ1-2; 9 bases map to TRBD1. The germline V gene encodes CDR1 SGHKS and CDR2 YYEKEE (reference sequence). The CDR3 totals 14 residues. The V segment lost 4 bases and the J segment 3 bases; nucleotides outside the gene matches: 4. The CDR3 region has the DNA TGTGCCAGCAGCCCGACAGGGGGATACTATGGCTACACCTTC. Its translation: CASSPTGGYYGYTF.

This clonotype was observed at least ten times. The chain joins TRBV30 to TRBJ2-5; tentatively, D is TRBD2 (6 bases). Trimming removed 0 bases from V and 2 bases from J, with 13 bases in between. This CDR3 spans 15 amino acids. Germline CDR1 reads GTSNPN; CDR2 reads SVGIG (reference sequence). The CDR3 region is CAWSVWDSPQETQYF. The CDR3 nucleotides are TGTGCCTGGAGTGTCTGGGACTCGCCGCAAGAGACCCAGTACTTC.

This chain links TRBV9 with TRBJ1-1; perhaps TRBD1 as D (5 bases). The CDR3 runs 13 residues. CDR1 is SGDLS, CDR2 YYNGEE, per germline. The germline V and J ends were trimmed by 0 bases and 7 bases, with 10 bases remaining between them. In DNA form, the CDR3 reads TGTGCCAGCAGCGTAGGCCCGGGGGATGAAGCTTTCTTT. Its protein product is CASSVGPGDEAFF.

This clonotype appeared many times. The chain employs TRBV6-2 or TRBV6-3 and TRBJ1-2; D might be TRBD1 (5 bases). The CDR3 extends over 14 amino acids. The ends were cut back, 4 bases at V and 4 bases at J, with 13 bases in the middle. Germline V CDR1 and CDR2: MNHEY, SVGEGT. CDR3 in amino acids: CASSFEGRSYGYTF. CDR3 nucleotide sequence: TGTGCCAGCAGTTTCGAGGGGCGCAGCTATGGCTACACCTTC.

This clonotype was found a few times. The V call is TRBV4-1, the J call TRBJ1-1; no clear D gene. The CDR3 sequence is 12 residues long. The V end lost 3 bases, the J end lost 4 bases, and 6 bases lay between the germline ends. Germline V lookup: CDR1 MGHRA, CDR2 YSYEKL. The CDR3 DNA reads TGCGCCAGCAGCCATCAGTCCACTGAAGCTTTCTTT. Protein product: CASSHQSTEAFF.

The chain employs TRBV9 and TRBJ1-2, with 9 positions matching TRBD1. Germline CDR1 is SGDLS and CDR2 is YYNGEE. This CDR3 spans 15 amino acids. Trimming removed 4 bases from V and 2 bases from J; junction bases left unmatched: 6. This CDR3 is CASSPRGTGNYGYTF. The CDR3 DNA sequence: TGTGCCAGCAGCCCTAGGGGGACAGGGAACTATGGCTACACCTTC.

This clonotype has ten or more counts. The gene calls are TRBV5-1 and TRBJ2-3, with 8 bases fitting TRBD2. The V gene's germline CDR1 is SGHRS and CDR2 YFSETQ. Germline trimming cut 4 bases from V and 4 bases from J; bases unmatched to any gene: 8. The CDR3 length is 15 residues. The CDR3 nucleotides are TGCGCCAGCAGCCGCAGCGGGGGATACGCAGATACGCAGTATTTT. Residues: CASSRSGGYADTQYF.

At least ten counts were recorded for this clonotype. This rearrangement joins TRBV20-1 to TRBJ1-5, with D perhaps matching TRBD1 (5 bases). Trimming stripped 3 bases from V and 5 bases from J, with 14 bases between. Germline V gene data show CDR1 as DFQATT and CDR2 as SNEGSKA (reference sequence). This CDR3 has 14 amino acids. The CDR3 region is CSASLGGVDQPQHF. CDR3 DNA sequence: TGCAGTGCTAGTTTGGGGGGAGTGGATCAGCCCCAGCATTTT.

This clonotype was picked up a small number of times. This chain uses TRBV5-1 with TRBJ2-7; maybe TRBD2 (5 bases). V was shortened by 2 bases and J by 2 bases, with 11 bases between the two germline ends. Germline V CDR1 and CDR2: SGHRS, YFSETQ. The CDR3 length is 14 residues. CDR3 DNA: TGCGCCAGCAGCTTATTCCGGGGAACCTACGAGCAGTACTTC. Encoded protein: CASSLFRGTYEQYF. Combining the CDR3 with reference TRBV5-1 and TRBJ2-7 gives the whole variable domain KAGVTQTPRYLIKTRGQQVTLSCSPISGHRSVSWYQQTPGQGLQFLFEYFSETQRNKGNFPGRFSGRQFSNSRSEMNVSTLELGDSALYLCASSLFRGTYEQYFGPGTRLTVT.

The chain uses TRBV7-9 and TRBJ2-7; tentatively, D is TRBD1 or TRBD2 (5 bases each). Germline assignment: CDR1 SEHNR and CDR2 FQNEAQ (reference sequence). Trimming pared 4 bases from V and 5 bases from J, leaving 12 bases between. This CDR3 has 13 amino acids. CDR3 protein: CASSSGRLNEQYF. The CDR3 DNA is TGTGCCAGCAGCTCGGGACGATTGAACGAGCAGTACTTC.

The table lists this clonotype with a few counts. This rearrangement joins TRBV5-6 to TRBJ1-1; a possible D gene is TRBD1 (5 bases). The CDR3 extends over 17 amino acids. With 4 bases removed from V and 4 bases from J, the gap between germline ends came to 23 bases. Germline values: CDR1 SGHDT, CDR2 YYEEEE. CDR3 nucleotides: TGTGCCAGCAGCAACCTGCCATGGGGGGAAAGGAGCACTGAAGCTTTCTTT. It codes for CASSNLPWGERSTEAFF.

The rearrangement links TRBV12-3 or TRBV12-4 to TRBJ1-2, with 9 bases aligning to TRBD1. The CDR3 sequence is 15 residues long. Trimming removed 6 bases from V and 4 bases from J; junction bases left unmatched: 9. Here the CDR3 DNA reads TGTGCCAGCAGCCACGGACAGGGGCGAATCTATGGCTACACCTTC. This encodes CASSHGQGRIYGYTF.

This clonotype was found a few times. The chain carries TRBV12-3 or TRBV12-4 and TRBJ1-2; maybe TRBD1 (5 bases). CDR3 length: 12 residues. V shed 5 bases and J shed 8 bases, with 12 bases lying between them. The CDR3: CASSLMWDGYTF. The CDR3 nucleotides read TGTGCCAGCAGTCTGATGTGGGACGGCTACACCTTC.

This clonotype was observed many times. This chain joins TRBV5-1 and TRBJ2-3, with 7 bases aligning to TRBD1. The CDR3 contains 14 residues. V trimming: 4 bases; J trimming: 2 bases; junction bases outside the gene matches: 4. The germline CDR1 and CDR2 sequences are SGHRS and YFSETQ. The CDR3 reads CASSPGTDTDTQYF. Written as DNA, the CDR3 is TGCGCCAGCAGCCCAGGGACAGACACAGATACGCAGTATTTT.

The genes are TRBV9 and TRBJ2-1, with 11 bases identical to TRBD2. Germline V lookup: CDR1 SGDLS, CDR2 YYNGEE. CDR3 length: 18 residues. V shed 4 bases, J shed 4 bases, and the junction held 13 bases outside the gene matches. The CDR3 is CASSISSTLAGVYNEQFF. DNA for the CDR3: TGTGCCAGCAGCATCTCCTCGACACTAGCGGGAGTGTACAATGAGCAGTTCTTC.

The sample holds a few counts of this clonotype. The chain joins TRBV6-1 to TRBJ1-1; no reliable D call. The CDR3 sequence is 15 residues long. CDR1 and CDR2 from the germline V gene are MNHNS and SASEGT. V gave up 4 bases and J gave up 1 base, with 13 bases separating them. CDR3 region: CASSGETGGNTEAFF. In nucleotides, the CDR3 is TGTGCCAGCAGTGGTGAGACGGGAGGGAACACTGAAGCTTTCTTT.

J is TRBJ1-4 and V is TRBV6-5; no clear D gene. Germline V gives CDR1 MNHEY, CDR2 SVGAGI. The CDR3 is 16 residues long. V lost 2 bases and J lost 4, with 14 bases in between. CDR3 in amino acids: CASSYPNGEVNEKLFF. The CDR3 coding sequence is TGTGCCAGCAGTTACCCCAACGGGGAGGTTAATGAAAAACTGTTTTTT.

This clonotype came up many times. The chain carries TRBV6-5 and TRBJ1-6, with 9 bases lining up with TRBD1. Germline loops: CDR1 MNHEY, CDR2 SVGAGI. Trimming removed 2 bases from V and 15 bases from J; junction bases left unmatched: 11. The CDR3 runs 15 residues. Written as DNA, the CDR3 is TGTGCCAGCAGTTACCGGCCGGGACAGGGATTCGGCCTCCACTTT. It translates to CASSYRPGQGFGLHF.

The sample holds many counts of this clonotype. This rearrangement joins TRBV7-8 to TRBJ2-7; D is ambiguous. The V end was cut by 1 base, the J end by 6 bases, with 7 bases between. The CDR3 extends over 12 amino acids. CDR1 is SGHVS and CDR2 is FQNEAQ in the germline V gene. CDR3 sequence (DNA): TGTGCCAGCAGCTTAGTTGTCCTCGAGCAGTACTTC. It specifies CASSLVVLEQYF.

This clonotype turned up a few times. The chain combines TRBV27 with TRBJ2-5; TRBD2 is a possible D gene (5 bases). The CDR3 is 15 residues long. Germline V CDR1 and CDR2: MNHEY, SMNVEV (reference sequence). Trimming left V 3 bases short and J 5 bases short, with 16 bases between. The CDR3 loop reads CASSFLGTRGETQYF. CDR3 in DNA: TGTGCCAGCAGTTTCTTGGGCACCCGAGGGGAGACCCAGTACTTC.

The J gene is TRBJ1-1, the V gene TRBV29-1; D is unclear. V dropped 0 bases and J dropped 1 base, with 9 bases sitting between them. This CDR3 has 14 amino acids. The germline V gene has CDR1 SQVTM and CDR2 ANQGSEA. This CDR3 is CSVEDRSGNTEAFF. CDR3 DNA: TGCAGCGTTGAAGATAGGTCGGGGAACACTGAAGCTTTCTTT.